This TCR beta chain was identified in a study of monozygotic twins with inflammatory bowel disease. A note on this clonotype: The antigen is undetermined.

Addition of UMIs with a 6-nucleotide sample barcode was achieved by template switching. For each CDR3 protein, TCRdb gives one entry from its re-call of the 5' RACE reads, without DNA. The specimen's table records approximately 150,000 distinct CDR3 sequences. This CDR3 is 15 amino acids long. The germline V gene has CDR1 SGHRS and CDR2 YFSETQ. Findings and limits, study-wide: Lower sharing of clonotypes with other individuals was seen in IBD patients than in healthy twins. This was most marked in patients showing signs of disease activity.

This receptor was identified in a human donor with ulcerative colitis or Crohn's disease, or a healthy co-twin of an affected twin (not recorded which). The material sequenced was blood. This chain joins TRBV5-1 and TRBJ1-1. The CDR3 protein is CASSPQTLWNTEAFF.